This TCR beta chain came from a study of long-term antiretroviral therapy in people with HIV. Survey-level immunoSEQ v3.0 assays were run. Assay: immunoSEQ multiplex PCR; the TCRdb copy retains only in-frame clones and omits some. The sample has approximately 21,000 clones, 76% seen once. Overall study findings and caveats: Compared with controls, HIV repertoires showed narrower CDR3 length ranges.

The CDR3 length is 13 residues. Germline-derived CDR1 and CDR2 are KGHSH and LQKENI. V shed 8 bases, J shed 8 bases, and the junction held 7 bases outside the gene matches. In its sample, this clone was seen once. Antigen: not known. This specimen was unsorted PBMCs, taken 0.5 years before starting antiretroviral therapy. The source is a man younger than 35 with HIV. V gene TRBV18 combines with J gene TRBJ2-1; 9 positions agree with TRBD1. The DNA of the CDR3 is TGTGCCAGCACACGACAGGGGGGCTATGAGCAGTTCTTC. Its translation: CASTRQGGYEQFF. Full variable domain (outside the CDR3, taken from reference TRBV18 and TRBJ2-1): NAGVMQNPRHLVRRRGQEARLRCSPMKGHSHVYWYRQLPEEGLKFMVYLQKENIIDESGMPKERFSAEFPKEGPSILRIQQVVRGDSAAYFCASTRQGGYEQFFGPGTRLTVL.